The 22 T cell receptor beta chains in this list originate from one sample, sequenced in a study of OX40 agonist ivuxolimab in advanced cancers. Sequenced by immunoSEQ multiplex PCR; TCRdb stores in-frame clones only, minus some. The sample has under 100,000 clones; roughly 80% are singletons. Sequenced material: CD4+ or CD8+ T cells sorted from blood, taken in a trial of the OX40 agonist ivuxolimab. The receptors here all came from an adult with an advanced solid tumor such as melanoma, head and neck, liver or kidney cancer.

V usage is TRBV7-9 and J usage is TRBJ2-7; D gene ambiguous. The CDR3 loop spans 15 amino acids. V lost 5 bases, J lost 1 base, and 15 bases lay in between. From germline, CDR1 is SEHNR and CDR2 FQNEAQ (reference sequence). The CDR3: CASSTPGGVSYEQYF. The CDR3 DNA reads as TGTGCCAGCAGCACCCCGGGTGGCGTGTCCTACGAGCAGTACTTC.

The chain has TRBV5-8 and TRBJ1-1, with 9 bases matching TRBD1. J was trimmed by 4 bases and V by 4 bases; bases with no gene match: 11. Per germline, CDR1 SGHTS and CDR2 YDEGEE. The length of the CDR3 is 16 residues. The CDR3 sequence: CASSPISGQGVTEAFF. In nucleotides, the CDR3 is TGTGCCAGCAGCCCCATATCGGGACAGGGTGTCACTGAAGCTTTCTTT.

The V call is TRBV4-2, the J call TRBJ2-4; 9 bases map to TRBD2. This CDR3 comprises 18 residues. Per germline, CDR1 LGHNA and CDR2 YNFKEQ. V shed 0 bases and J 7 bases; nucleotides not matched to a gene: 13. The CDR3 DNA sequence: TGTGCCAGCAGCCAAGAATTACGGCGGGGGGGCCTAGGGAACATTCAGTACTTC. Residues: CASSQELRRGGLGNIQYF.

This clone was counted a few times. Other DNA sequences within the sample encode an identical CDR3. The rearrangement links TRBV7-9 to TRBJ2-7, with no clear D. V lost 5 bases and J 0 bases, leaving 2 bases between the germline ends. CDR3 length: 11 amino acids. CDR1 and CDR2 from the germline V gene are SEHNR and FQNEAQ (reference sequence). CDR3 amino acids: CASSRSYEQYF. The CDR3 DNA follows: TGTGCCAGCAGCCGCTCCTACGAGCAGTACTTC. Drawing the rest from reference TRBV7-9 and TRBJ2-7, the complete variable domain is DTGVSQNPRHKITKRGQNVTFRCDPISEHNRLYWYRQTLGQGPEFLTYFQNEAQLEKSRLLSDRFSAERPKGSFSTLEIQRTEQGDSAMYLCASSRSYEQYFGPGTRLTVT.

The chain has TRBV6-5 and TRBJ1-3, with TRBD1 matching 9 bases. J lost 0 bases, V lost 6 bases, and 3 bases had no gene match. The germline CDR1 and CDR2 sequences are MNHEY and SVGAGI. This CDR3 is built from 15 residues. The CDR3 DNA reads TGTGCCAGCAGAAAGGGACAGGGCTCTGGAAACACCATATATTTT. This encodes CASRKGQGSGNTIYF.

This clone was recorded a few times. The V gene is TRBV18, the J gene TRBJ2-5; perhaps TRBD2 as D (6 bases). This CDR3 spans 14 amino acids. Germline lookup yields CDR1 KGHSH and CDR2 LQKENI. Trimming removed 0 bases at V and 5 bases at J, with 10 bases between. CDR3 DNA sequence: TGTGCCAGCTCACCACCTGCCGGGAGTGAGACCCAGTACTTC. This sequence encodes CASSPPAGSETQYF.

The chain joins TRBV9 to TRBJ2-1; 11 bases are shared with TRBD2. The germline CDR1 and CDR2 sequences are SGDLS and YYNGEE. With V trimmed by 3 bases and J by 5 bases, 4 bases remained unmatched. CDR3 size: 15 residues. CDR3 in DNA: TGTGCCAGCAGCGCCGGGACTAGCGGAAACAATGAGCAGTTCTTC. This translates into CASSAGTSGNNEQFF.

The chain employs TRBV4-3 and TRBJ2-2, with TRBD1 identical over 8 bases. V gave up 5 bases and J gave up 3 bases; unmatched junction bases: 8. CDR1 is LGHNA, CDR2 YSLEER, per germline. The CDR3 sequence is 16 residues long. Written as DNA, the CDR3 is TGCGCCAGCAGCACGAGACGGACAGGGCACACCGGGGAGCTGTTTTTT. It is translated as CASSTRRTGHTGELFF.

The V call is TRBV6-1, the J call TRBJ1-1; no firm D call. CDR1 MNHNS and CDR2 SASEGT come from the germline V gene. This CDR3 region has 12 residues. Trimming cost V 3 bases and J 4 bases, with 6 bases left between them. CDR3 sequence: CASSDSFTEAFF. In DNA form, the CDR3 reads TGTGCCAGCAGTGACAGTTTCACTGAAGCTTTCTTT.

This chain connects TRBV30 to TRBJ2-7, with D tentatively TRBD2 (5 bases). The V and J ends lost 2 bases and 2 bases respectively, with 16 bases between them. Germline CDR1 is GTSNPN and CDR2 is SVGIG (reference sequence). This CDR3 is 15 amino acids long. In nucleotides, the CDR3 is TGTGCCTGGAGTCTGTCCTGGGGAGCTGCCTACGAGCAGTACTTC. Protein sequence: CAWSLSWGAAYEQYF.

This clone was seen only once. Here the CDR3 DNA reads TGTGCCAGCAGTTACTCCCTGACAGGCGGTGGAAACACCATATATTTT. This translates into CASSYSLTGGGNTIYF. This chain uses TRBV6-5 with TRBJ1-3, with a tentative D call TRBD1 (6 bases). The V gene's germline CDR1 is MNHEY and CDR2 SVGAGI. The V gene lost 0 bases and the J gene lost 3 bases, with 12 bases spanning the gap. CDR3 length: 16 amino acids.

The chain employs TRBV6-5 and TRBJ1-5; D unclear. Trimming took 2 bases from V and 5 from J, leaving 7 bases between them. Germline values: CDR1 MNHEY, CDR2 SVGAGI. This CDR3 has 13 residues. The CDR3 nucleotides read TGTGCCAGCAGTTACGTGGAGGATCAGCCCCAGCATTTT. The encoded protein is CASSYVEDQPQHF.

The table lists this clone with a few counts. This chain uses TRBV4-1 with TRBJ2-5; 7 nucleotides align to TRBD2. Losses at the gene ends were 2 bases for V and 1 base for J; bases not matched to a gene: 4. Germline CDR1 reads MGHRA; CDR2 reads YSYEKL. The CDR3 has 15 amino acids. The DNA for the CDR3 is TGCGCCAGCAGCCAACGCTCTAGCGGCCAAGAGACCCAGTACTTC. Translating it yields CASSQRSSGQETQYF.

V and J are TRBV11-2 and TRBJ2-3; no definite D call. V gave up 2 bases and J gave up 5 bases, with 11 bases separating them. The CDR3 sequence is 14 residues long. The germline V gene has CDR1 SGHAT and CDR2 FQNNGV. CDR3: CASSLLYVGDTQYF. The CDR3 nucleotides read TGTGCCAGCAGCTTATTATACGTCGGAGATACGCAGTATTTT.

This sequence joins TRBV30 and TRBJ1-1; perhaps TRBD1 as D (5 bases). The germline V gene encodes CDR1 GTSNPN and CDR2 SVGIG (reference sequence). The CDR3 totals 14 residues. Trimming removed 4 bases at V and 2 bases at J, with 14 bases between. The CDR3 loop reads CAWNLGQVNTEAFF. CDR3 sequence (DNA): TGTGCCTGGAATCTGGGGCAGGTTAACACTGAAGCTTTCTTT. The full variable domain, rest sourced from reference TRBV30 and TRBJ1-1, is SQTIHQWPATLVQPVGSPLSLECTVEGTSNPNLYWYRQAAGRGLQLLFYSVGIGQISSEVPQNLSASRPQDRQFILSSKKLLLSDSGFYLCAWNLGQVNTEAFFGQGTRLTVV.

The V call is TRBV6-6, the J call TRBJ2-1, with 7 bases aligning to TRBD2. Germline V CDR1 and CDR2: MNHNY, SVGAGI (reference sequence). With 5 bases clipped from V and 4 bases from J, the junction kept 8 bases outside the gene matches. CDR3 length: 15 amino acids. The CDR3 here is CASSQTSPEYNEQFF. In DNA, the CDR3 is TGTGCCAGCAGTCAGACTAGCCCTGAGTACAATGAGCAGTTCTTC.

This clone is a singleton in its sample. V usage is TRBV10-3 and J usage is TRBJ2-1, with a tentative D call TRBD2 (6 bases). Trimming took off 7 bases at V and 7 bases at J, with 17 bases between the two ends. Germline loops: CDR1 ENHRY, CDR2 SYGVKD. CDR3 length: 14 amino acids. The CDR3 DNA is TGTGCCATCAATCCGGGACTGGGCCTAAATGAGCAGTTCTTC. Translated: CAINPGLGLNEQFF.

This clone showed up just once. CDR3 nucleotide sequence: TGTGCCAGCAGTTACCTACAGGGTTCGTACGATACGCAGTATTTT. Encoded protein: CASSYLQGSYDTQYF. The rearrangement joins TRBV6-6 to TRBJ2-3, with D perhaps TRBD1 (6 bases). Per the germline V gene, CDR1 is MNHNY and CDR2 is SVGAGI (reference sequence). CDR3 length: 15 residues. V was clipped by 2 bases and J by 6 bases, with 15 bases between them.

The chain uses TRBV18 and TRBJ2-5, with 8 bases lining up with TRBD2. The CDR3 is made up of 16 amino acids. V dropped 3 bases and J dropped 5; count of bases not matched to a gene: 11. Germline V gene data show CDR1 as KGHSH and CDR2 as LQKENI. This CDR3 reads CASSPPLSGGGETQYF. The CDR3 coding sequence is TGTGCCAGCTCACCCCCCCTGAGCGGGGGTGGGGAGACCCAGTACTTC.

The gene calls are TRBV7-7 and TRBJ2-3, with D uncertain. Germline lookup yields CDR1 SSHAT and CDR2 FNYEAQ (reference sequence). This CDR3 is 14 amino acids long. Between the trimmed V and J ends, which lost 1 base and 4 bases, there was a span of 9 bases. In DNA, the CDR3 is TGTGCCAGCAGCTTAGACCCCAACGCAGATACGCAGTATTTT. Its translation is CASSLDPNADTQYF.

This clone came up once. V usage is TRBV7-8 and J usage is TRBJ2-1; tentatively, D is TRBD1 (6 bases). Per the germline V gene, CDR1 is SGHVS and CDR2 is FQNEAQ. Deletions cut 4 bases from V and 8 bases from J, with 12 bases between. The CDR3 is 13 residues long. The DNA of the CDR3 is TGTGCCAGCAGCTACGGGACATCTGATGAGCAGTTCTTC. It specifies CASSYGTSDEQFF.

This chain links TRBV6-5 with TRBJ2-7; no clear D gene. The germline V and J ends were trimmed by 6 bases and 3 bases, with 15 bases remaining between them. Germline CDR1 reads MNHEY; CDR2 reads SVGAGI. This CDR3 spans 14 amino acids. The CDR3 region has the DNA TGTGCCAGCAGCCGGCCTGGACGGGTCTACGAGCAGTACTTC. Translating it yields CASSRPGRVYEQYF.